The 18 T cell receptor beta chains below were found in one sample sequenced in a study of cytomegalovirus exposure and HLA in healthy donors. Libraries were prepared by immunoSEQ multiplex PCR; TCRdb keeps only in-frame clonotypes and omits some of them. The profile shows about 64,000 clones, around 92% of them singletons. Material for sequencing was PBMCs. Every receptor here comes from a woman younger than 35 in good health and CMV-seronegative.

This clone occurred once. The V gene is TRBV5-1, the J gene TRBJ1-6, with 8 nucleotides matching TRBD1. Germline V gene data show CDR1 as SGHRS and CDR2 as YFSETQ. There are 14 residues in the CDR3. V lost 4 bases, J lost 7 bases, and 4 bases stayed unmatched. CDR3 sequence reads: CASSRGQENSPLHF. The CDR3 coding sequence is TGCGCCAGCAGCCGGGGACAGGAGAATTCACCCCTCCACTTT. Full variable domain (rest looked up from reference TRBV5-1 and TRBJ1-6): KAGVTQTPRYLIKTRGQQVTLSCSPISGHRSVSWYQQTPGQGLQFLFEYFSETQRNKGNFPGRFSGRQFSNSRSEMNVSTLELGDSALYLCASSRGQENSPLHFGNGTRLTVT.

The chain recombines TRBV4-1 with TRBJ2-7; D may be TRBD1 (5 bases). Germline V CDR1 and CDR2: MGHRA, YSYEKL. The CDR3 is made up of 17 amino acids. V was cut by 0 bases and J by 5 bases, with 20 bases left in between. The CDR3 DNA reads as TGCGCCAGCAGCCAAGATAGGGGCCTCATGGGTGGTCACGAGCAGTACTTC. Amino acids: CASSQDRGLMGGHEQYF.

The V call is TRBV19, the J call TRBJ1-3; no clear D. Germline loops: CDR1 LNHDA, CDR2 SQIVND (reference sequence). The CDR3 contains 15 residues. V was shortened by 1 base and J by 4 bases, with 11 bases between the two germline ends. CDR3 sequence (DNA): TGTGCCAGTAGTATAGGACCTAGCCCGGGAAACACCATATATTTT. This gives the protein CASSIGPSPGNTIYF.

The chain has TRBV18 and TRBJ2-5, with 8 bases identical to TRBD2. The CDR3 has 15 amino acids. CDR1 is KGHSH and CDR2 is LQKENI in the germline V gene. Trimming at V came to 5 bases and at J to 0 bases, leaving 5 bases not matched to a gene. The CDR3: CASSKTSGNQETQYF. CDR3 in DNA: TGTGCCAGCTCAAAAACTAGCGGAAACCAAGAGACCCAGTACTTC. Supplemented by reference TRBV18 and TRBJ2-5, the full variable domain reads NAGVMQNPRHLVRRRGQEARLRCSPMKGHSHVYWYRQLPEEGLKFMVYLQKENIIDESGMPKERFSAEFPKEGPSILRIQQVVRGDSAAYFCASSKTSGNQETQYFGPGTRLLVL.

The chain recombines TRBV29-1 with TRBJ1-1; tentative D call: TRBD1 (5 bases). The germline V and J ends were trimmed by 1 base and 7 bases, with 16 bases remaining between them. The CDR3 covers 14 residues. Germline V gene data show CDR1 as SQVTM and CDR2 as ANQGSEA. CDR3 coding DNA: TGCAGCGTTGAAGTCGGGCGGGGTCAGGGTGAAGCTTTCTTT. Translating gives CSVEVGRGQGEAFF. Drawing the rest from reference TRBV29-1 and TRBJ1-1, the complete variable domain is SAVISQKPSRDICQRGTSLTIQCQVDSQVTMMFWYRQQPGQSLTLIATANQGSEATYESGFVIDKFPISRPNLTFSTLTVSNMSPEDSSIYLCSVEVGRGQGEAFFGQGTRLTVV.

This clone was seen more than once but under ten times. The chain combines TRBV19 with TRBJ1-5; 10 nucleotides agree with TRBD1. This CDR3 region has 17 residues. The germline V gene encodes CDR1 LNHDA and CDR2 SQIVND (reference sequence). The J segment lost 6 bases and the V segment lost 7 bases, leaving 15 bases of the junction unmatched. This chain's CDR3 is CASTSTGGVEAIQPQHF. For the CDR3, the DNA is TGTGCCAGTACCTCGACAGGGGGCGTGGAGGCAATTCAGCCCCAGCATTTT.

This chain links TRBV19 with TRBJ2-4; the match to TRBD1 covers 9 bases. The CDR3 is 17 amino acids. Trimming removed 6 bases from V and 2 bases from J; junction bases left unmatched: 11. Germline V CDR1 and CDR2: LNHDA, SQIVND (reference sequence). The CDR3, as DNA: TGTGCCAGTAGCCCTCCCGGGACAGGGTACTCCAAAAACATTCAGTACTTC. Translating gives CASSPPGTGYSKNIQYF.

The gene calls are TRBV7-2 and TRBJ2-5, with 10 bases fitting TRBD2. Trimming cost V 5 bases and J 1 base; bases outside gene matches: 7. From germline, CDR1 is SGHTA and CDR2 FQGNSA. The CDR3 has 16 residues. The CDR3 coding sequence is TGTGCCAGCAGCCCCCCTAGCGGGAGAACCCAAGAGACCCAGTACTTC. This codes for CASSPPSGRTQETQYF.

The J gene is TRBJ1-5, the V gene TRBV27, with a weak D call TRBD1 (5 bases). The CDR3 sequence is 14 residues long. Trimming stripped 6 bases from V and 4 bases from J, with 13 bases between. Per germline, CDR1 MNHEY and CDR2 SMNVEV (reference sequence). DNA for the CDR3: TGTGCCAGCAGGACTTCCCGGGGGAATCAGCCCCAGCATTTT. It is translated as CASRTSRGNQPQHF.

This CDR3 is CASSQELAGTNEQFF. DNA of the CDR3: TGCGCCAGCAGCCAAGAACTAGCGGGAACGAATGAGCAGTTCTTC. The V and J genes are TRBV4-3 and TRBJ2-1; 10 bases line up with TRBD2. CDR1 is LGHNA and CDR2 is YSLEER in the germline V gene. This CDR3 region has 15 residues. The trim removed 0 bases at V and 7 bases at J, leaving 3 bases unmatched.

The genes are TRBV7-2 and TRBJ2-7; D is unresolved. Trimming cost V 0 bases and J 0 bases, with 6 bases left between them. The CDR3 consists of 14 residues. CDR1 is SGHTA, CDR2 FQGNSA, per germline. The CDR3 DNA is TGTGCCAGCAGCTTAGCGAGGAGCTCCTACGAGCAGTACTTC. This sequence encodes CASSLARSSYEQYF. Complete variable domain (other parts from reference TRBV7-2 and TRBJ2-7): GAGVSQSPSNKVTEKGKDVELRCDPISGHTALYWYRQSLGQGLEFLIYFQGNSAPDKSGLPSDRFSAERTGGSVSTLTIQRTQQEDSAVYLCASSLARSSYEQYFGPGTRLTVT.

The V and J genes are TRBV9 and TRBJ2-1; D is unclear. CDR1 SGDLS and CDR2 YYNGEE come from the germline V gene. The CDR3 covers 13 residues. Trimming stripped 3 bases from V and 10 bases from J, with 14 bases between. CDR3 loop: CASSDTREIEQFF. Here the CDR3 DNA reads TGTGCCAGCAGCGATACTCGAGAGATCGAGCAGTTCTTC.

The chain joins TRBV5-1 to TRBJ1-3; D may be TRBD1 (5 bases). Per germline, CDR1 SGHRS and CDR2 YFSETQ. Between the trimmed V and J ends, which lost 4 bases and 3 bases, there was a span of 17 bases. The CDR3 loop spans 16 amino acids. CDR3 in DNA: TGCGCCAGCAGCCGTGGACGGGGGGTGGATGGAAACACCATATATTTT. The encoded protein is CASSRGRGVDGNTIYF.

This clone was seen a handful of times. The chain links TRBV15 to TRBJ2-3; D may be TRBD2 (6 bases). Between the trimmed V and J ends, which lost 3 bases and 4 bases, there was a span of 8 bases. Germline CDR1 reads LNHNV; CDR2 reads YYDKDF (reference sequence). This CDR3 is built from 13 residues. In DNA form, the CDR3 reads TGTGCCACCAGCAGGAGCGGGTCAGATACGCAGTATTTT. Translating gives CATSRSGSDTQYF.

This clone was picked up one time. The chain employs TRBV14 and TRBJ1-1, with 10 bases identical to TRBD1. The length of the CDR3 is 15 residues. Trimming took 2 bases from V and 2 from J; bases not matched to a gene: 2. The germline CDR1 and CDR2 sequences are SGHDN and FVKESK. The CDR3 sequence: CASSQRDRGNTEAFF. The CDR3 DNA is TGTGCCAGCAGCCAACGGGACAGGGGAAACACTGAAGCTTTCTTT.

The rearrangement joins TRBV2 to TRBJ2-1; D perhaps matches TRBD2 (6 bases). In germline, CDR1 is SNHLY, CDR2 FYNNEI. The CDR3 is 14 amino acids. With 6 bases removed from V and 7 bases from J, the gap between germline ends came to 16 bases. This chain's CDR3 is CASRPSEGPNEQFF. DNA for the CDR3: TGTGCCAGCAGGCCCTCGGAGGGGCCAAATGAGCAGTTCTTC.

V is TRBV14 and J is TRBJ2-7; D ambiguous. Per the germline V gene, CDR1 is SGHDN and CDR2 is FVKESK. The length of the CDR3 is 12 residues. V shed 1 base and J shed 5 bases, with 6 bases lying between them. The CDR3 region has the DNA TGTGCCAGCAGCCAAGTTTCGGACGAGCAGTACTTC. This sequence encodes CASSQVSDEQYF. Full variable domain (remainder filled in from reference TRBV14 and TRBJ2-7): EAGVTQFPSHSVIEKGQTVTLRCDPISGHDNLYWYRRVMGKEIKFLLHFVKESKQDESGMPNNRFLAERTGGTYSTLKVQPAELEDSGVYFCASSQVSDEQYFGPGTRLTVT.

The chain combines TRBV6-1 with TRBJ1-4; D is possibly TRBD1 (5 bases). Trimming took off 2 bases at V and 4 bases at J, with 17 bases between the two ends. The CDR3 totals 17 residues. The germline V gene has CDR1 MNHNS and CDR2 SASEGT. The CDR3 reads CASSERLGGLINEKLFF. The CDR3 DNA follows: TGTGCCAGCAGTGAAAGGTTGGGGGGGTTAATTAATGAAAAACTGTTTTTT.